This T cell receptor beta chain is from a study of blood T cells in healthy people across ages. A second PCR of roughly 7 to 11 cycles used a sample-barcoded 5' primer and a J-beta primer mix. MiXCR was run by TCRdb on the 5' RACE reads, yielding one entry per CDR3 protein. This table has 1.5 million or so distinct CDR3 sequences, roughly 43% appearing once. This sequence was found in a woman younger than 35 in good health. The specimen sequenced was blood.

The CDR3 region has the DNA TGTGCCAGCAGCCAAGATCCGGACAGGGGAGGCCAGCCCCAGCATTTT. The encoded protein is CASSQDPDRGGQPQHF. V usage is TRBV3-1 and J usage is TRBJ1-5; 9 bases are shared with TRBD1. Germline-derived CDR1 and CDR2 are LGHDT and YNNKEL (reference sequence). V dropped 0 bases and J dropped 7; count of bases not matched to a gene: 7. The CDR3 is made up of 16 amino acids.